The clone carrying this T cell receptor (beta chain) was detected many times. The antigen is undetermined. The sample comes from a study of glioma-infiltrating T cells. Broader study findings: Very few CDR3 sequences were shared between tissue and blood.

Amplification of TCR alpha and beta CDR3 regions from RNA used iRepertoire nested multiplex PCR. Tissue mRNA or PBMC total RNA, about 85-400 ng, went into one-step reverse transcription and amplification. TCRdb itself ran the multiplex PCR reads through MiXCR, one entry per CDR3 protein. The sample carries over 140,000 distinct CDR3 sequences, roughly two fifths recorded once. CDR1 is KGHDR, CDR2 SFDVKD, per germline. V gave up 7 bases and J gave up 4 bases, with 7 bases separating them. The CDR3 loop spans 12 amino acids. This TCR derives from a human donor with low-grade glioma or glioblastoma, undergoing nonglioma brain surgery, or in good health (not recorded which). This rearrangement joins TRBV24-1 to TRBJ2-1; D ambiguous. The sample was glioma tissue, nonneoplastic brain tissue, or PBMCs (not recorded which). The CDR3 DNA is TGTGCCACCAGCGGAAGATACAATGAGCAGTTCTTC. It specifies CATSGRYNEQFF.